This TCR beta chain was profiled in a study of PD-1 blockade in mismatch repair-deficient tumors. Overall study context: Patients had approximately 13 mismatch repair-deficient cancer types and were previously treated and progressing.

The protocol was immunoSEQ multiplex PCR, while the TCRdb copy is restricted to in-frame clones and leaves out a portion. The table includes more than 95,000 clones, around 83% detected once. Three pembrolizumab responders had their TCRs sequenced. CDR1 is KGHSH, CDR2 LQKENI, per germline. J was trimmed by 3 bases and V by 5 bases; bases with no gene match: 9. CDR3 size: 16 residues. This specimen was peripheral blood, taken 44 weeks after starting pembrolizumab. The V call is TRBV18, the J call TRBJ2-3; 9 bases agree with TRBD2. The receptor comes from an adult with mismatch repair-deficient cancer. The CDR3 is CASSSPSGRSTDTQYF. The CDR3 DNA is TGTGCCAGCTCATCTCCAAGCGGGAGGAGTACAGATACGCAGTATTTT.